These 24 T cell receptor beta chains originate from one sample sequenced in a study of regulatory T cells. Findings of the study overall: Hydrophobic residues at CDR3 positions 6 and 7 were enriched in conventional CD4+ T cells of CD3G-deficient patients.

Their specific antigens are unknown. The primer mix had 52 TRBV and 13 TRBJ primers. TCRdb's copy holds only in-frame clones and misses some; the assay was immunoSEQ multiplex PCR. The data hold tens of thousands of clones, with about 93% observed a single time. The specimen was conventional CD4+ T cells sorted from blood. The receptors were sampled from a child younger than 10 with CD3G deficiency.

The chain uses TRBV28 and TRBJ2-2, with D possibly TRBD1 on 5 matching bases. Deletions cut 2 bases from V and 5 bases from J, with 6 bases between. The CDR3 consists of 13 residues. The germline V gene encodes CDR1 MDHEN and CDR2 SYDVKM. For the CDR3, the DNA is TGTGCCAGCAGTTTAAGGGGTACCGGGGAGCTGTTTTTT. Amino acids: CASSLRGTGELFF.

The V gene is TRBV7-9, the J gene TRBJ1-1; D is unclear. The germline V gene encodes CDR1 SEHNR and CDR2 FQNEAQ (reference sequence). CDR3 length: 13 amino acids. Trimming took 4 bases from V and 3 from J, leaving 9 bases between them. Written as DNA, the CDR3 is TGTGCCAGCAGCTCAACCTCTGACACTGAAGCTTTCTTT. Protein product: CASSSTSDTEAFF.

The table lists this clone with a count of one. V is TRBV6-6 and J is TRBJ1-2; possible D gene TRBD1, 5 bases. V lost 7 bases to trimming and J lost 1 base, with 10 bases between them. The CDR3 extends over 13 amino acids. Per germline, CDR1 MNHNY and CDR2 SVGAGI (reference sequence). The chain's CDR3 is CASIRAFNYGYTF. CDR3 bases: TGTGCCAGCATCAGGGCCTTTAACTATGGCTACACCTTC.

This chain links TRBV6-1 with TRBJ2-4, with a possible D match to TRBD2 (5 bases). The CDR3 totals 17 residues. Germline V gives CDR1 MNHNS, CDR2 SASEGT. V shed 1 base and J shed 6 bases, with 19 bases lying between them. The chain's CDR3 is CASSEVVDLDDPNIQYF. The CDR3 DNA is TGTGCCAGCAGTGAAGTCGTGGACTTAGATGACCCAAACATTCAGTACTTC.

The DNA for the CDR3 is TGTGCCATCAGTGCCGCCGGGACAGGGTATGTGCAGTACTTC. Translation: CAISAAGTGYVQYF. V usage is TRBV10-3 and J usage is TRBJ2-7; 9 bases are shared with TRBD1. The CDR3 covers 14 residues. The V segment lost 4 bases and the J segment 9 bases; nucleotides outside the gene matches: 10. Germline values: CDR1 ENHRY, CDR2 SYGVKD.

In its sample, this clone was seen once. The V gene is TRBV6-1, the J gene TRBJ1-5; D unclear. V was trimmed by 7 bases and J by 6 bases, leaving 13 bases between them. The CDR3 is made up of 13 amino acids. Germline-derived CDR1 and CDR2 are MNHNS and SASEGT. In nucleotides, the CDR3 is TGTGCCAGCACAATAGGGTGGGGTCAGCCCCAGCATTTT. Translation: CASTIGWGQPQHF.

The V and J genes are TRBV5-1 and TRBJ2-2, with 8 bases aligning to TRBD1. The germline V gene encodes CDR1 SGHRS and CDR2 YFSETQ. The junction had 5 bases not matched to a gene; V was cut back by 4 bases and J by 6 bases. There are 14 residues in the CDR3. CDR3 sequence reads: CASSARDRSGELFF. CDR3 coding DNA: TGCGCCAGCAGCGCTCGGGACAGGTCCGGGGAGCTGTTTTTT.

V is TRBV5-1 and J is TRBJ1-1; the match to TRBD1 covers 8 bases. J was trimmed by 4 bases and V by 4 bases; bases with no gene match: 6. This CDR3 comprises 14 residues. Germline CDR1 is SGHRS and CDR2 is YFSETQ. CDR3 bases: TGCGCCAGCAGCAGAGACAGGGGCGGCACTGAAGCTTTCTTT. Residues: CASSRDRGGTEAFF.

V and J are TRBV28 and TRBJ2-1; D not resolved. Germline CDR1 MDHEN, CDR2 SYDVKM. The CDR3 consists of 11 residues. Trimming removed 4 bases at V and 6 bases at J, with 4 bases between. CDR3 loop: CASSSGNEQFF. CDR3 coding DNA: TGTGCCAGCAGTTCGGGCAATGAGCAGTTCTTC.

The CDR3 loop is CASSFEGGKETQYF. The CDR3 DNA reads TGTGCCAGCAGTTTTGAGGGGGGTAAAGAGACCCAGTACTTC. This chain uses TRBV28 with TRBJ2-5; D tentatively reads TRBD1 or TRBD2 (6 bases each). There are 14 residues in the CDR3. Between the trimmed V and J ends, which lost 3 bases and 3 bases, there was a span of 11 bases. The germline V gene has CDR1 MDHEN and CDR2 SYDVKM. Drawing the rest from reference TRBV28 and TRBJ2-5, the complete variable domain is DVKVTQSSRYLVKRTGEKVFLECVQDMDHENMFWYRQDPGLGLRLIYFSYDVKMKEKGDIPEGYSVSREKKERFSLILESASTNQTSMYLCASSFEGGKETQYFGPGTRLLVL.

The rearrangement joins TRBV5-1 to TRBJ2-7; D may be TRBD1 (5 bases). CDR1 and CDR2 from the germline V gene are SGHRS and YFSETQ. CDR3 size: 13 residues. With 4 bases removed from V and 4 bases from J, the gap between germline ends came to 12 bases. The CDR3 is CASSRDQGYEQYF. In nucleotides, the CDR3 is TGCGCCAGCAGCCGAGATCAGGGTTACGAGCAGTACTTC.

The rearrangement joins TRBV18 to TRBJ2-2; 7 bases are shared with TRBD2. V trimming: 3 bases; J trimming: 6 bases; junction bases outside the gene matches: 7. The CDR3 loop spans 15 amino acids. Germline V gene sequence: CDR1 KGHSH, CDR2 LQKENI. CDR3 bases: TGTGCCAGCTCACCTTACACTAGCGATGCCGGGGAGCTGTTTTTT. Protein sequence: CASSPYTSDAGELFF. The full variable domain, rest sourced from reference TRBV18 and TRBJ2-2, is NAGVMQNPRHLVRRRGQEARLRCSPMKGHSHVYWYRQLPEEGLKFMVYLQKENIIDESGMPKERFSAEFPKEGPSILRIQQVVRGDSAAYFCASSPYTSDAGELFFGEGSRLTVL.

This clone appeared once. This chain links TRBV7-8 with TRBJ2-3; TRBD2 is a possible D gene (5 bases). The CDR3 consists of 14 residues. The V end was cut by 5 bases, the J end by 8 bases, with 17 bases between. Germline V gene sequence: CDR1 SGHVS, CDR2 FQNEAQ. In nucleotides, the CDR3 is TGTGCCAGCAGCATTAGCGTGACTAAGGGTACGCAGTATTTT. This sequence encodes CASSISVTKGTQYF. The full variable domain, with the rest looked up from reference TRBV7-8 and TRBJ2-3, is GAGVSQSPRYKVAKRGQDVALRCDPISGHVSLFWYQQALGQGPEFLTYFQNEAQLDKSGLPSDRFFAERPEGSVSTLKIQRTQQEDSAVYLCASSISVTKGTQYFGPGTRLTVL.

This clone was counted once. This rearrangement joins TRBV6-5 to TRBJ2-7; a weak D match, TRBD2 (6 bases). Germline V lookup: CDR1 MNHEY, CDR2 SVGAGI. V was trimmed by 4 bases and J by 3 bases, leaving 19 bases between them. This CDR3 region has 16 residues. The CDR3 reads CASSSGEAGTDYEQYF. The CDR3, as DNA: TGTGCCAGCAGTTCCGGGGAGGCGGGAACCGACTACGAGCAGTACTTC.

The chain has TRBV12-5 and TRBJ2-1; 7 bases map to TRBD1. Trimming took 7 bases from V and 4 from J; bases not matched to a gene: 7. This CDR3 is 14 amino acids long. Germline V CDR1 and CDR2: LGHNT, FRNRAP. The CDR3 coding sequence is TGTGCTAGTGCCCCCGCAGGGGGATACAATGAGCAGTTCTTC. It specifies CASAPAGGYNEQFF.

This rearrangement joins TRBV27 to TRBJ1-2; D is perhaps TRBD1 (5 bases). Germline values: CDR1 MNHEY, CDR2 SMNVEV (reference sequence). The CDR3 runs to 16 residues. Trimming removed 5 bases from V and 2 bases from J, with 18 bases in between. The CDR3 spells CASSPFYSGTNYGYTF. CDR3 in DNA: TGTGCCAGCAGTCCCTTTTACTCCGGGACCAACTATGGCTACACCTTC.

This chain uses TRBV28 with TRBJ2-7, with D possibly TRBD2 on 5 matching bases. V shed 3 bases and J shed 0 bases, with 6 bases lying between them. Germline CDR1 reads MDHEN; CDR2 reads SYDVKM. This CDR3 is built from 13 residues. CDR3 residues: CASSLGSSYEQYF. In DNA form, the CDR3 reads TGTGCCAGCAGTTTGGGGAGCTCCTACGAGCAGTACTTC.

The chain combines TRBV7-9 with TRBJ2-5; D ambiguous. Germline V gene data show CDR1 as SEHNR and CDR2 as FQNEAQ (reference sequence). V lost 1 base and J 2 bases, leaving 11 bases between the germline ends. CDR3 size: 15 residues. For the CDR3, the DNA is TGTGCCAGCAGCTTAGTGGGAACAAGTCAAGAGACCCAGTACTTC. This gives the protein CASSLVGTSQETQYF.

The chain is built from TRBV14 and TRBJ2-7, with D uncertain. From germline, CDR1 is SGHDN and CDR2 FVKESK. This CDR3 has 12 residues. V lost 1 base and J lost 8, with 9 bases in between. CDR3 protein: CASSQVRGKQYF. Written as DNA, the CDR3 is TGTGCCAGCAGCCAAGTCCGAGGAAAGCAGTACTTC. Full variable domain (outside the CDR3, taken from reference TRBV14 and TRBJ2-7): EAGVTQFPSHSVIEKGQTVTLRCDPISGHDNLYWYRRVMGKEIKFLLHFVKESKQDESGMPNNRFLAERTGGTYSTLKVQPAELEDSGVYFCASSQVRGKQYFGPGTRLTVT.

This clone was found once. The gene calls are TRBV6-1 and TRBJ1-4, with D perhaps TRBD1 (5 bases). CDR3 size: 14 residues. V was pared by 1 base and J by 8 bases, with 11 bases between. Germline V CDR1 and CDR2: MNHNS, SASEGT. The CDR3 spells CASSEGGLGEKLFF. CDR3 sequence (DNA): TGTGCCAGCAGTGAAGGGGGACTGGGGGAAAAACTGTTTTTT.

The CDR3, as DNA: TGTGCCAGCAGGGCTTCCAGGTCCCCCTACGAGCAGTACTTC. Its translation is CASRASRSPYEQYF. The V and J genes are TRBV6-1 and TRBJ2-7; no clear D gene. CDR1 MNHNS and CDR2 SASEGT come from the germline V gene. There are 14 residues in the CDR3. Trimming took 6 bases from V and 2 from J, leaving 14 bases between them.

This clone was found once. The V gene is TRBV9, the J gene TRBJ2-3; D remains ambiguous. This CDR3 has 13 residues. Germline CDR1 and CDR2: SGDLS and YYNGEE. The V end was cut by 3 bases, the J end by 0 bases, with 5 bases between. CDR3: CASSGISTDTQYF. The DNA for the CDR3 is TGTGCCAGCAGCGGGATTAGCACAGATACGCAGTATTTT.

This clone was observed once. This chain links TRBV28 with TRBJ2-1, with D perhaps TRBD2 (6 bases). CDR1 and CDR2 (germline): MDHEN, SYDVKM. The CDR3 contains 15 residues. Between the trimmed V and J ends, which lost 3 bases and 5 bases, there was a span of 14 bases. This chain's CDR3 is CASSLGGGTHNEQFF. The CDR3 DNA sequence: TGTGCCAGCAGTTTGGGCGGCGGGACTCACAATGAGCAGTTCTTC.

V gene TRBV5-1 combines with J gene TRBJ1-2, with D tentatively TRBD1 (5 bases). This CDR3 comprises 13 residues. Germline loops: CDR1 SGHRS, CDR2 YFSETQ. V was shortened by 2 bases and J by 4 bases, with 9 bases between the two germline ends. This chain's CDR3 is CASSFAGLYGYTF. The CDR3 DNA follows: TGCGCCAGCAGCTTCGCAGGGCTCTATGGCTACACCTTC.